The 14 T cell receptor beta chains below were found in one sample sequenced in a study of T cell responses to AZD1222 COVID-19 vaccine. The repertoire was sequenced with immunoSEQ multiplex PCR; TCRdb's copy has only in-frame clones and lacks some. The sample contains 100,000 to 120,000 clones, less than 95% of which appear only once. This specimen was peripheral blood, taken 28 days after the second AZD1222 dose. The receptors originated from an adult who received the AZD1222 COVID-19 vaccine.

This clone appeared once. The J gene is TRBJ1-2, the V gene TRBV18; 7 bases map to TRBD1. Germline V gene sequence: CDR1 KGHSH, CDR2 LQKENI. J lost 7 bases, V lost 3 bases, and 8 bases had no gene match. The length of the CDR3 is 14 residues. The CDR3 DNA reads TGTGCCAGCTCACCCGTAGGCAGGGGGTCTGGCTACACCTTC. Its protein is CASSPVGRGSGYTF.

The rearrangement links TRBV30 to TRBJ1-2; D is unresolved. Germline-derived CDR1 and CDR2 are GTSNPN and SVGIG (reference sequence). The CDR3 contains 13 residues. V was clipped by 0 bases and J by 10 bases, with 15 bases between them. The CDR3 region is CAWSVTILQVYTF. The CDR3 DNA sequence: TGTGCCTGGAGTGTCACAATCCTACAAGTCTACACCTTC.

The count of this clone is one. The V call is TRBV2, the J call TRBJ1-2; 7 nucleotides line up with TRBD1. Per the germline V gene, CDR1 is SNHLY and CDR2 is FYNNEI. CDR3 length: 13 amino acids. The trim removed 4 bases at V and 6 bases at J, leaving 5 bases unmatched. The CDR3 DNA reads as TGTGCCAGCAGTGGGGACAGCAGTAATGGCTACACCTTC. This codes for CASSGDSSNGYTF.

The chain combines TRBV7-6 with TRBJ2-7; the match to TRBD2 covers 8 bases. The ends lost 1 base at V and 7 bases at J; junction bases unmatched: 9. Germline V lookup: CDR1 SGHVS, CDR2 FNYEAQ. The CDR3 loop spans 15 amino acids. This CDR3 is CASSLGASGSGEQYF. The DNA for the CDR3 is TGTGCCAGCAGCTTAGGAGCAAGCGGGAGTGGGGAGCAGTACTTC.

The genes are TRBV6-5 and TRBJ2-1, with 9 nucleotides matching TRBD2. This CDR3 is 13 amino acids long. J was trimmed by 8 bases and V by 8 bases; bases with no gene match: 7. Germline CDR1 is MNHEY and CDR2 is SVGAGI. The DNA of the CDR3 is TGTGCCAGCGGCGGGAGGGCCGGATATGAGCAGTTCTTC. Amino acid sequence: CASGGRAGYEQFF.

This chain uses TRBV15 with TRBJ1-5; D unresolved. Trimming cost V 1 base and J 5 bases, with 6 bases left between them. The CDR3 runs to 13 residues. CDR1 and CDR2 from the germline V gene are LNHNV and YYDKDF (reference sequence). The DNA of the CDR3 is TGTGCCACCAGCAGAGTTGGGGATCAGCCCCAGCATTTT. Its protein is CATSRVGDQPQHF.

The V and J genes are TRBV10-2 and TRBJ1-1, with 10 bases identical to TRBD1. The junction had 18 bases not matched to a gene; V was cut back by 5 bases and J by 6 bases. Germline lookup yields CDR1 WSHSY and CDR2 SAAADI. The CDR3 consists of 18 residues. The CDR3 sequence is CASSHAWTGGRVEAEAFF. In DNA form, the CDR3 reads TGCGCCAGCAGTCATGCGTGGACAGGGGGTAGGGTCGAGGCTGAAGCTTTCTTT.

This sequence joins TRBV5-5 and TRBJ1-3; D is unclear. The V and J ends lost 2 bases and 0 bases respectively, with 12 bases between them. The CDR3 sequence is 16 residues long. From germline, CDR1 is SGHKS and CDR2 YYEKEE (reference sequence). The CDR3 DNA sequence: TGTGCCAGCAGCTTAGGGCCCCCTCTCTCTGGAAACACCATATATTTT. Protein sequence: CASSLGPPLSGNTIYF.

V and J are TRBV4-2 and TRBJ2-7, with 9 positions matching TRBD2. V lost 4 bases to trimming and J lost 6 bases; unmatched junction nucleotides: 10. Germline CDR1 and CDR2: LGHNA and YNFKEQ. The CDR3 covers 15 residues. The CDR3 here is CASSRSAGGGREQYF. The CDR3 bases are TGTGCCAGCAGCCGGTCAGCGGGAGGCGGACGCGAGCAGTACTTC.

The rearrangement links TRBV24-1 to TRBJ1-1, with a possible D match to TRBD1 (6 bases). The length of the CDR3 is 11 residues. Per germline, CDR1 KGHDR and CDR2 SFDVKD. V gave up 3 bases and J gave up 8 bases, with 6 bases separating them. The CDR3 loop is CATSDGQEAFF. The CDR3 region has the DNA TGTGCCACCAGTGATGGACAGGAAGCTTTCTTT.

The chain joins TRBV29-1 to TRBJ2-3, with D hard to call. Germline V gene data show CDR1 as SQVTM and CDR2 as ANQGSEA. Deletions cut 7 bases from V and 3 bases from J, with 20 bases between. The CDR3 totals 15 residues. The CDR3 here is CSAAGLGLRTDTQYF. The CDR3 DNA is TGCAGCGCTGCCGGTCTGGGCTTGAGGACAGATACGCAGTATTTT.

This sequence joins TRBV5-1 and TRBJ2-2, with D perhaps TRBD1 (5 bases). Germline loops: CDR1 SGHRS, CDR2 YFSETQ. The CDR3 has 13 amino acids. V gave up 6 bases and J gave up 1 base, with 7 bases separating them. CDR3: CASKTENTGELFF. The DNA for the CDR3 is TGCGCCAGCAAGACAGAGAACACCGGGGAGCTGTTTTTT.

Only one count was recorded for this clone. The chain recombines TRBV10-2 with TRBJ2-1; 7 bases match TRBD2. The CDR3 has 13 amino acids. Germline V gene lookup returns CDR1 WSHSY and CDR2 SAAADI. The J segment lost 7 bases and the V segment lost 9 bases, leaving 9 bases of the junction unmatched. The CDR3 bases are TGCGCCAGTTCGAATGGGGGGGTAAATGAGCAGTTCTTC. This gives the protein CASSNGGVNEQFF.

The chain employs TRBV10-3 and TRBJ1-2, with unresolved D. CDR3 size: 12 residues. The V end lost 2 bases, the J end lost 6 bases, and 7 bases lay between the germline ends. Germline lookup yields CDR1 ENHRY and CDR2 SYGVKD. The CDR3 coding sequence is TGTGCCATCAGTGAGCCCGGGGATGGCTACACCTTC. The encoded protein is CAISEPGDGYTF.